This TCR beta chain was captured in a study of T-cell reconstitution after alpha-beta-depleted transplantation in children. Library preparation (for TCRbeta) was performed with unique molecular identifiers. One entry per CDR3 protein, called by TCRdb with MiXCR from the PCR reads. This table has fewer than 1 million distinct CDR3 sequences, approximately 15% appearing once. The CDR3 is made up of 16 amino acids. V was cut by 0 bases and J by 7 bases, with 13 bases left in between. Per the germline V gene, CDR1 is SEHNR and CDR2 is FQNEAQ (reference sequence). Sequences were derived from PBMCs, mostly from graft donor cells, sampled 360 days after TCRalphabeta/CD19-depleted stem cell transplant. The clonotype was recovered from a male patient under 18 who had a stem cell transplant for acute lymphoblastic leukemia, so the T cells may come from the graft donor. The chain recombines TRBV7-9 with TRBJ1-6; D ambiguous. The CDR3 sequence: CASSLALRVVNSPLHF. In DNA form, the CDR3 reads TGTGCCAGCAGCTTAGCCCTCCGAGTGGTAAATTCACCCCTCCACTTT.